A selection of T cell receptor beta chains follows, all from one sample in a study of T cells in localized non-small cell lung cancer. Produced via immunoSEQ multiplex PCR; TCRdb's table is partial and in-frame only. This repertoire shows about 52,000 clones, 86% found once; its top ten account for 18%. Sequences were derived from peripheral blood, sampled before any cancer treatment. Receptors originate from a male donor older than 55 with stage III squamous cell lung carcinoma. Both conserved end residues are part of each CDR3. The D gene is left open where the match is weak. Not every row has a clone size; where given, it reads once, few, many or a size class.

D	V	size	J	DNA	CDR3
NA	TRBV5-1	NA	TRBJ2-7	TGCGCCAGCAGCTTGCTCAGTGGCACCTACGAGCAGTACTTC	CASSLLSGTYEQYF
TRBD1	TRBV27	NA	TRBJ1-1	TGTGCCAGCAGTTTATCCCCCCTGGGACAGAAGAACACTGAAGCTTTCTTT	CASSLSPLGQKNTEAFF
TRBD1	TRBV28	NA	TRBJ2-2	TGTGCCAGCAGTTTATGGGGGACAGGGGGCACCGGGGAGCTGTTTTTT	CASSLWGTGGTGELFF
NA	TRBV7-3	NA	TRBJ2-2	TGTGCCAGCAGCCCCCTGGCGAACACCGGGGAGCTGTTTTTT	CASSPLANTGELFF
NA	TRBV5-1	NA	TRBJ2-1	TGCGCCAGCAGCTTGCAAGGCGGTGGGGGGAACAATGAGCAGTTCTTC	CASSLQGGGGNNEQFF
NA	TRBV9	NA	TRBJ1-1	TGTGCCAGCAGCGTAGAAGGGACCTACACTGAAGCTTTCTTT	CASSVEGTYTEAFF
TRBD1	TRBV7-9	NA	TRBJ2-7	TGTGCCAGCAGCCGGGTGGGGACAGGGGGCCTCGAGCAGTACTTC	CASSRVGTGGLEQYF
NA	TRBV28	NA	TRBJ1-6	TGTGCCAGCAGTTCGGGCGGGGCCGGGAATTCACCCCTCCACTTT	CASSSGGAGNSPLHF
NA	TRBV19	once	TRBJ2-6	TGTGCCAGTAGTTTAAGGGGCGGACTTTCTGGGGCCAACGTCCTGACTTTC	CASSLRGGLSGANVLTF
TRBD1	TRBV5-1	once	TRBJ1-1	TGCGCCAGCAGCTTGCTCCGGGACAGAAACACTGAAGCTTTCTTT	CASSLLRDRNTEAFF
NA	TRBV18	once	TRBJ1-1	TGTGCCAGCTCACCCCTCGGAGGGGGGAGGGGTTATGGTACTGAAGCTTTCTTT	CASSPLGGGRGYGTEAFF
NA	TRBV19	NA	TRBJ2-3	TGTGCCAGTAGGGGACGTGTACGCACAGATACGCAGTATTTT	CASRGRVRTDTQYF
NA	TRBV6-1	NA	TRBJ1-2	TGTGCCAGCTTCGCCCGTGGCTACACCTTC	CASFARGYTF
NA	TRBV27	NA	TRBJ2-7	TGTGCCAGCAGTTTACAGGAGGCAGCCTACGAGCAGTACTTC	CASSLQEAAYEQYF
NA	TRBV12-1	NA	TRBJ1-5	TGTGCCAGCAGCTCGGATGACAGCCTTTATAGCAATCAGCCCCAGCATTTT	CASSSDDSLYSNQPQHF
NA	TRBV18	once	TRBJ2-3	TGTGCCAGCTCACCAATGGGAGATACGCAGTATTTT	CASSPMGDTQYF
NA	TRBV15	NA	TRBJ1-2	TGTGCCACCAGCAGACCCGGGGGGGGCTACACCTTC	CATSRPGGGYTF
NA	TRBV18	NA	TRBJ1-3	TGTGCCAGCTCCGGGATCGAGGGAAACACCATATATTTT	CASSGIEGNTIYF
TRBD2	TRBV10-3	once	TRBJ2-7	TGTGCCATCAGTCTAGGGACTAGCGGGGGGCAGAGCTCCTACGAGCAGTACTTC	CAISLGTSGGQSSYEQYF
NA	TRBV5-4	NA	TRBJ2-2	TGTGCCAGCAGCTTCGGGGGGCGGAACACCGGGGAGCTGTTTTTT	CASSFGGRNTGELFF
NA	TRBV5-5	NA	TRBJ1-2	TGTGCCAGCAGCGCGAGGGCCCAGCAGGGCTATGGCTACACCTTC	CASSARAQQGYGYTF
TRBD2	TRBV7-3	NA	TRBJ2-1	TGTGCCAGCAGCTTAACTAGCGGGACGATCAGCGAGCAGTTCTTC	CASSLTSGTISEQFF
TRBD1	TRBV5-4	NA	TRBJ2-7	TGTGCCAGCAGCCGGGACAGCTATCTCCACGAGCAGTACTTC	CASSRDSYLHEQYF
TRBD1	TRBV5-1	NA	TRBJ2-6	TGCGCCAGCAGCAAACCGGGACAGGGGGCGTCTGGGGCCAACGTCCTGACTTTC	CASSKPGQGASGANVLTF
NA	TRBV2	NA	TRBJ2-5	TGTGCCAGCAGCGTCGGTAGAGAGACCCAGTACTTC	CASSVGRETQYF
TRBD2	TRBV6-5	NA	TRBJ2-5	TGTGCCAGCAGTTTGAGCGGGAGGGGAGAGACCCAGTACTTC	CASSLSGRGETQYF
NA	TRBV15	NA	TRBJ1-2	TGTGCCACCAGCAGTAGGACAAGCCAGGGCTACACCTTC	CATSSRTSQGYTF
TRBD1	TRBV6-5	NA	TRBJ2-7	TGTGCCAGCAGTCAAGGGGCAGGGGGCCCCTACGAGCAGTACTTC	CASSQGAGGPYEQYF
TRBD1	TRBV5-1	NA	TRBJ1-2	TGCGCCAGCAGCTCCGGACAGGGGACAAACTATGGCTACACCTTC	CASSSGQGTNYGYTF
TRBD2	TRBV4-3	NA	TRBJ2-3	TGCGCCAGCAGCCAAGGTAGTAGCGGGGGCGATACGCAGTATTTT	CASSQGSSGGDTQYF
NA	TRBV27	NA	TRBJ1-3	TGTGCCAGCGGTGCCCATCGGGGGAATGGAAACACCATATATTTT	CASGAHRGNGNTIYF
NA	TRBV6-5	NA	TRBJ1-3	TGTGCCAGCAGTTATGCCTCATCGGGGGGAAACACCATATATTTT	CASSYASSGGNTIYF
NA	TRBV19	NA	TRBJ2-7	TGTGCCAGTAGCGGAGGCGGGATCTACTCCTACGAGCAGTACTTC	CASSGGGIYSYEQYF
NA	TRBV14	once	TRBJ2-2	TGTGCCAGCAGCCGGACCCCAGCCGGGGAGCTGTTTTTT	CASSRTPAGELFF
NA	TRBV6-1	NA	TRBJ2-1	TGTGCCAGCAGTGAAGCGTGGGGTGAGCAGTTCTTC	CASSEAWGEQFF
NA	TRBV4-1	NA	TRBJ2-3	TGCGCCAGCAGCCAAGACGCGGGCGATGGCACAGATACGCAGTATTTT	CASSQDAGDGTDTQYF
NA	TRBV6-1	once	TRBJ2-5	TGTGCCAGCAGCGACGGGGTGGGCCGGAGGGAGACCCAGTACTTC	CASSDGVGRRETQYF
TRBD1	TRBV19	NA	TRBJ2-1	TGTGCCAGTGGTAAATCCGGGACAGGTAACAATGAGCAGTTCTTC	CASGKSGTGNNEQFF
TRBD1	TRBV7-8	once	TRBJ2-7	TGTGCCAGCAGCTCAACTTTGGACAGGGCTTCCTACGAGCAGTACTTC	CASSSTLDRASYEQYF
NA	TRBV28	NA	TRBJ2-3	TGTGCCAGCAGCCCACAGGGCCCACCAGATACGCAGTATTTT	CASSPQGPPDTQYF
NA	TRBV18	NA	TRBJ2-1	TGTGCCAGCTCACCGGGTAATGAGCAGTTCTTC	CASSPGNEQFF
NA	TRBV6-5	once	TRBJ2-2	TGTGCCAGCAGGCTAAGGACCATAAGCCCCGGGGAGCTGTTTTTT	CASRLRTISPGELFF
NA	TRBV19	NA	TRBJ2-1	TGTGCCAGTAGTATGCGCCTCAATGAGCAGTTCTTC	CASSMRLNEQFF
NA	TRBV5-1	NA	TRBJ2-1	TGCGCCAGCAGCGTCGGATATGAGCAGTTCTTC	CASSVGYEQFF
NA	TRBV28	NA	TRBJ1-2	TGTGCCAGCAGTTTAGGGGGCTATGGCTACACCTTC	CASSLGGYGYTF
NA	TRBV9	NA	TRBJ1-1	TGTGCCAGCAGCGTAGATGGGAGAGGCCTCGCCAAAGCTTTCTTT	CASSVDGRGLAKAFF
TRBD1	TRBV7-8	NA	TRBJ2-7	TGTGCCAGCAGTCTAAGCCAGGGGGCCCACGAGCAGTACTTC	CASSLSQGAHEQYF
NA	TRBV19	NA	TRBJ1-5	TGTGCCAGTAGTTCTGGGGAAGGGCGAAATCAGCCCCAGCATTTT	CASSSGEGRNQPQHF
NA	TRBV27	NA	TRBJ1-1	TGTGCCAGCAGTTTAGGGGGGAGGGCTGAAGCTTTCTTT	CASSLGGRAEAFF
NA	TRBV19	NA	TRBJ2-5	TGTGCCAGTAGTGCAGTCCAAGAGACCCAGTACTTC	CASSAVQETQYF
TRBD2	TRBV9	NA	TRBJ2-5	TGTGCCAGCAGCGGACTAGCGGCCCAAGAGACCCAGTACTTC	CASSGLAAQETQYF
NA	TRBV28	few	TRBJ2-7	TGTGCCAGCAGCCCCACCGGGACGGCCCCTTATGAGCAGTACTTC	CASSPTGTAPYEQYF
NA	TRBV9	NA	TRBJ2-1	TGTGCCAGCAGCGTAGCTGAAACTGCCAGTGAGCAGTTCTTC	CASSVAETASEQFF
TRBD1	TRBV7-9	once	TRBJ2-7	TGTGCCAGCAGCTTAGGTCCAGGGGGCGAACTCGAGCAGTACTTC	CASSLGPGGELEQYF
NA	TRBV10-3	NA	TRBJ1-2	TGTGCCATCAGTGACCGAACTTGGGGCTACACCTTC	CAISDRTWGYTF
TRBD2	TRBV5-1	NA	TRBJ2-1	TGCGCCAGCAGCTTAGGACTAGCGGGTTCTACCTACAATGAGCAGTTCTTC	CASSLGLAGSTYNEQFF
NA	TRBV11-2	NA	TRBJ2-1	TGTGCCAGCAGCTTAGAAAATTTCGGGGTGCAGTTCTTC	CASSLENFGVQFF
TRBD2	TRBV19	NA	TRBJ2-3	TGTGCGAGCGGGGAAAGCACAGATACGCAGTATTTT	CASGESTDTQYF